Listed below are T cell receptor beta chains from one sample, sequenced in a study of OX40 agonist ivuxolimab in advanced cancers. The assay was immunoSEQ multiplex PCR, and TCRdb's table has in-frame clones only and misses some. Here the sample spans about 80,000 clones, approximately 86% being singletons. The sample was CD4+ or CD8+ T cells sorted from blood, taken in a trial of the OX40 agonist ivuxolimab. These receptors all stem from an adult with an advanced solid tumor such as melanoma, head and neck, liver or kidney cancer. CDR3s include the opening cysteine and the closing phenylalanine or tryptophan. D genes are given only for firm matches. Some rows have no size entry. The others give once, few or many, or a class for an expanded clone.

J: TRBJ2-7; size: NA; V: TRBV7-2; D: TRBD1; DNA: TGTGCCAGCAGCTTACCCCGGGACAGAACCTACGAGCAGTACTTC; CDR3: CASSLPRDRTYEQYF
J: TRBJ1-2; size: NA; V: TRBV5-1; D: NA; DNA: TGCGCCAGCCGTGACGGGGGCAACTATGGCTACACCTTC; CDR3: CASRDGGNYGYTF
J: TRBJ2-7; size: NA; V: TRBV29-1; D: TRBD1; DNA: TGCAGCGTTACGGACAGGGACCCCTACGAGCAGTACTTC; CDR3: CSVTDRDPYEQYF
J: TRBJ2-7; size: few; V: TRBV19; D: NA; DNA: TGTGCCAGTAGCGTGGGTAGGTCCAACGAGCAGTACTTC; CDR3: CASSVGRSNEQYF
J: TRBJ2-7; size: NA; V: TRBV28; D: TRBD1; DNA: TGTGCCAGCAGTGAGTTTTGGGACAGGAGCTCCTACGAGCAGTACTTC; CDR3: CASSEFWDRSSYEQYF
J: TRBJ2-7; size: NA; V: TRBV5-6; D: TRBD1; DNA: TGTGCCAGCAGCTTACAGGGGATCTCCTACGAGCAGTACTTC; CDR3: CASSLQGISYEQYF
J: TRBJ2-3; size: NA; V: TRBV27; D: NA; DNA: TGTGCCAGCAGTTCAATCACAGATACGCAGTATTTT; CDR3: CASSSITDTQYF
J: TRBJ1-2; size: NA; V: TRBV5-6; D: TRBD1; DNA: TGTGCCAGCAGCGTGTCCGGGACAGGGGGCTATGGCTACACCTTC; CDR3: CASSVSGTGGYGYTF
J: TRBJ1-2; size: NA; V: TRBV19; D: NA; DNA: TGTGCCAGTAGTAGGAGTGGGGATCCCGGCTATGGCTACACCTTC; CDR3: CASSRSGDPGYGYTF
J: TRBJ2-3; size: NA; V: TRBV7-9; D: NA; DNA: TGTGCCAGCAGCCCGGGCGGGGCGGGGGCCCAAGATACGCAGTATTTT; CDR3: CASSPGGAGAQDTQYF
J: TRBJ1-6; size: NA; V: TRBV5-6; D: NA; DNA: TGTGCCAGCAGCTCGTGGGGGGGGTATTCACCCCTCCACTTT; CDR3: CASSSWGGYSPLHF
J: TRBJ2-1; size: once; V: TRBV9; D: NA; DNA: TGTGCCAGCAGCACCCGGAGCTCCTACAATGAGCAGTTCTTC; CDR3: CASSTRSSYNEQFF
J: TRBJ2-1; size: once; V: TRBV5-1; D: NA; DNA: TGCGCCAGCAGCCCCTCTTCTGGGAGGGGCCAAGGGGGTGAGCAGTTCTTC; CDR3: CASSPSSGRGQGGEQFF
J: TRBJ2-7; size: NA; V: TRBV9; D: NA; DNA: TGTGCCAGCAGCGTAGAGGGCAGGCTCAACGAGCAGTACTTC; CDR3: CASSVEGRLNEQYF
J: TRBJ1-4; size: NA; V: TRBV7-7; D: NA; DNA: TGTGCCAGCAGCTTAGTTAGGGACCCAGGCCCACGAAAACTGTTTTTT; CDR3: CASSLVRDPGPRKLFF
J: TRBJ1-4; size: NA; V: TRBV25-1; D: TRBD1; DNA: TGTGCCAGCAGTGAACCGGGACAGTCCTATGAAAAACTGTTTTTT; CDR3: CASSEPGQSYEKLFF
J: TRBJ1-1; size: NA; V: TRBV28; D: NA; DNA: TGTGCCAGCAGTTTAGAAAGATACACTGAAGCTTTCTTT; CDR3: CASSLERYTEAFF
J: TRBJ2-1; size: NA; V: TRBV19; D: TRBD1; DNA: TGTGCCAGTACCGTGTCCGGGACAGCATACAATGAGCAGTTCTTC; CDR3: CASTVSGTAYNEQFF
J: TRBJ1-4; size: NA; V: TRBV4-3; D: NA; DNA: TGCGCCAGCAGCCAAGATGCCGGGACTTATGAAAAACTGTTTTTT; CDR3: CASSQDAGTYEKLFF
J: TRBJ2-7; size: NA; V: TRBV5-4; D: TRBD1; DNA: TGTGCCAGCAGCTTGGCGCTCAGGGGGACCTACGAGCAGTACTTC; CDR3: CASSLALRGTYEQYF
J: TRBJ1-5; size: few; V: TRBV19; D: TRBD1; DNA: TGTGCCAGTAGTACCGGACAGGGGTCATTCACCCAGCATTTT; CDR3: CASSTGQGSFTQHF
J: TRBJ1-4; size: NA; V: TRBV2; D: TRBD1; DNA: TGTGCCAGCACAGGGGACAGGACTAATGAAAAACTGTTTTTT; CDR3: CASTGDRTNEKLFF
J: TRBJ2-3; size: NA; V: TRBV29-1; D: NA; DNA: TGCAGCGCTGCACAGGGGGGGACAGATACGCAGTATTTT; CDR3: CSAAQGGTDTQYF
J: TRBJ2-5; size: NA; V: TRBV15; D: NA; DNA: TGTGCCACCAGCAGGGGGTATGGGGAGACCCAGTACTTC; CDR3: CATSRGYGETQYF
J: TRBJ1-2; size: once; V: TRBV7-9; D: NA; DNA: TGTGCCAGCAGCTTAGATGAGGGCGCGGTCGGTGGCTACACCTTC; CDR3: CASSLDEGAVGGYTF
J: TRBJ1-5; size: NA; V: TRBV6-6; D: NA; DNA: TGTGCCAGCAGTTATGGCAATCAGCCCCAGCATTTT; CDR3: CASSYGNQPQHF
J: TRBJ2-7; size: NA; V: TRBV7-2; D: NA; DNA: TGTGCCAGCAGCTTAGTCTGGGGCGAGCAGTACTTC; CDR3: CASSLVWGEQYF
J: TRBJ1-3; size: NA; V: TRBV30; D: NA; DNA: TGTGCCTGGAGTGTCTCTAGGGGGACAAAACCTAACTGGAGTAGAAACACCATATATTTT; CDR3: CAWSVSRGTKPNWSRNTIYF
J: TRBJ1-2; size: once; V: TRBV5-1; D: TRBD1; DNA: TGCGCCAGCAGCCCGGGGACAGGGTTATGGTATGGCTACACCTTC; CDR3: CASSPGTGLWYGYTF
J: TRBJ2-3; size: NA; V: TRBV25-1; D: NA; DNA: TGTGCCAGCAGTGAATCGACTAGGTTTTCAGATACGCAGTATTTT; CDR3: CASSESTRFSDTQYF
J: TRBJ2-2; size: NA; V: TRBV28; D: TRBD1; DNA: TGTGCCAGCAGTTTACGGACAGGGGGGCCCGGGGAGCTGTTTTTT; CDR3: CASSLRTGGPGELFF
J: TRBJ1-4; size: NA; V: TRBV5-5; D: TRBD1; DNA: TGTGCCAGCAGCCCGCTCACAGGGGGGAATGAAAAACTGTTTTTT; CDR3: CASSPLTGGNEKLFF
J: TRBJ2-3; size: NA; V: TRBV10-3; D: NA; DNA: TGTGCCATCAGTGAGCGTTACACGAGCACAGATACGCAGTATTTT; CDR3: CAISERYTSTDTQYF
J: TRBJ1-2; size: NA; V: TRBV9; D: NA; DNA: TGTGCCAGCAGCGGCCGGCCAGGGTATGGCTACACCTTC; CDR3: CASSGRPGYGYTF
J: TRBJ1-2; size: few; V: TRBV9; D: TRBD1; DNA: TGTGCCAGCAGCATTGACAGGGACTATGGCTACACCTTC; CDR3: CASSIDRDYGYTF
J: TRBJ1-4; size: NA; V: TRBV14; D: TRBD1; DNA: TGTGCCAGCAGCCAAATCGCCGGGACAGGGGTTGGTGAAAAACTGTTTTTT; CDR3: CASSQIAGTGVGEKLFF
J: TRBJ2-4; size: NA; V: TRBV7-3; D: TRBD1; DNA: TGTGCCAGCAGCTTAGAAGGGGGCTCAGAAAACATTCAGTACTTC; CDR3: CASSLEGGSENIQYF
J: TRBJ1-3; size: NA; V: TRBV14; D: NA; DNA: TGTGCCAGCAGCCGTTTCGGACAGATCGGAAACACCATATATTTT; CDR3: CASSRFGQIGNTIYF
J: TRBJ2-5; size: NA; V: TRBV7-2; D: NA; DNA: TGTGCCAGCAGCCCCTTGGGGGGACAAGAGACCCAGTACTTC; CDR3: CASSPLGGQETQYF
J: TRBJ2-3; size: NA; V: TRBV4-2; D: NA; DNA: TGTGCCAGCAGCCAAGTACAGGGTGGAGATACGCAGTATTTT; CDR3: CASSQVQGGDTQYF
J: TRBJ2-2; size: NA; V: TRBV2; D: NA; DNA: TGTGCCAGCAGGTGGAACACCGGGGAGCTGTTTTTT; CDR3: CASRWNTGELFF
J: TRBJ2-1; size: NA; V: TRBV7-3; D: NA; DNA: TGTGCCAGCAGCTTATTTCCGAACAATGAGCAGTTCTTC; CDR3: CASSLFPNNEQFF
J: TRBJ2-1; size: once; V: TRBV28; D: TRBD2; DNA: TGTGCCAGCGGTATCAGCGGGGGGCTTGAGCAGTTCTTC; CDR3: CASGISGGLEQFF
J: TRBJ2-7; size: NA; V: TRBV11-1; D: NA; DNA: TGTGCCAGCAGCCCAGACGTAAGGACGGACGAGCAGTACTTC; CDR3: CASSPDVRTDEQYF
J: TRBJ2-2; size: NA; V: TRBV4-2; D: NA; DNA: TGTGCCAGCAGCCAAGATTGGGCCACCGGGGAGCTGTTTTTT; CDR3: CASSQDWATGELFF
J: TRBJ2-5; size: NA; V: TRBV5-1; D: NA; DNA: TGCGCCAGCAGCTTGGAGGCTGGAGTGGAGACCCAGTACTTC; CDR3: CASSLEAGVETQYF
J: TRBJ2-6; size: NA; V: TRBV5-1; D: NA; DNA: TGCGCCAGCAGCTTGGCCCCGGGACGGAGCCTCTCCGGGGCCAACGTCCTGACTTTC; CDR3: CASSLAPGRSLSGANVLTF
J: TRBJ1-1; size: NA; V: TRBV19; D: TRBD1; DNA: TGTGCCAGTAGTGCCGGACAGGGTGCCACTGAAGCTTTCTTT; CDR3: CASSAGQGATEAFF
J: TRBJ1-2; size: NA; V: TRBV28; D: NA; DNA: TGTGCCAGCAGTTTGATTTCCCGGACAGCGGTTTATGGCTACACCTTC; CDR3: CASSLISRTAVYGYTF
J: TRBJ1-5; size: NA; V: TRBV5-1; D: TRBD1; DNA: TGCGCCAGCAGCTTGGCGGCAGGGGGGCAGCCCCAGCATTTT; CDR3: CASSLAAGGQPQHF
J: TRBJ1-1; size: once; V: TRBV15; D: NA; DNA: TGTGCCACCAGCAGGGGCTTTGGAGTTGGCACTGAAGCTTTCTTT; CDR3: CATSRGFGVGTEAFF
J: TRBJ1-5; size: NA; V: TRBV6-1; D: NA; DNA: TGTGCCAGCAGTGAAGCGCAGGCAGGCGTAGGGACCCAGCATTTT; CDR3: CASSEAQAGVGTQHF
J: TRBJ1-4; size: NA; V: TRBV28; D: NA; DNA: TGTGCCAGCAGTCTCTCTCAGGGGACGGATAATGAAAAACTGTTTTTT; CDR3: CASSLSQGTDNEKLFF
J: TRBJ2-7; size: NA; V: TRBV7-9; D: TRBD2; DNA: TGTGCCAGCAGCCCGGGGGGGCACGAGCAGTACTTC; CDR3: CASSPGGHEQYF
J: TRBJ2-7; size: NA; V: TRBV29-1; D: NA; DNA: TGCAGCGTTGCGGAATACGAGCAGTACTTC; CDR3: CSVAEYEQYF